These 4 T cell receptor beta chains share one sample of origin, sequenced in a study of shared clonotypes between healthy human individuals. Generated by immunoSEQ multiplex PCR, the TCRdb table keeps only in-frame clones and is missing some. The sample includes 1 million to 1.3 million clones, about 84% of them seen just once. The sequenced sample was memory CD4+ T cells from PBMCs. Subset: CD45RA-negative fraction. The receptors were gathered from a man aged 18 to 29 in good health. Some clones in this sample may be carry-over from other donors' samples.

The CDR3 DNA reads TGTGCCAGCAGCTCCCTCAGCTCAGATACGCAGTATTTT. Protein sequence: CASSSLSSDTQYF. The V gene is TRBV7-9, the J gene TRBJ2-3; D uncertain. V gave up 4 bases and J gave up 4 bases, with 9 bases separating them. This CDR3 region has 13 residues. Germline V gene sequence: CDR1 SEHNR, CDR2 FQNEAQ (reference sequence). Together with reference TRBV7-9 and TRBJ2-3, the CDR3 gives the full variable domain: DTGVSQNPRHKITKRGQNVTFRCDPISEHNRLYWYRQTLGQGPEFLTYFQNEAQLEKSRLLSDRFSAERPKGSFSTLEIQRTEQGDSAMYLCASSSLSSDTQYFGPGTRLTVL.

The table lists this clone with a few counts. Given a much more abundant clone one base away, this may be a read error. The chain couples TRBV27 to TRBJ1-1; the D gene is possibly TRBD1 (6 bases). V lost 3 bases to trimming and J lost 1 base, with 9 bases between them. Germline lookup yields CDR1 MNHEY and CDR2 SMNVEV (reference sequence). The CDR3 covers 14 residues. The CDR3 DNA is TGTGCCAGCAGTTTGGACAGAGAGAACACTGAAGCTTTCTTT. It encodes CASSLDRENTEAFF.

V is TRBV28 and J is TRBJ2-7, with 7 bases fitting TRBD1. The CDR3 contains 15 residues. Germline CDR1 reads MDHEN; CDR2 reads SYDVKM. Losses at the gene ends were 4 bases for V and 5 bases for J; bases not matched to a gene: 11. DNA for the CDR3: TGTGCCAGCAGTTCAGGCGGGCAGGGGGTTCACGAGCAGTACTTC. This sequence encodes CASSSGGQGVHEQYF.

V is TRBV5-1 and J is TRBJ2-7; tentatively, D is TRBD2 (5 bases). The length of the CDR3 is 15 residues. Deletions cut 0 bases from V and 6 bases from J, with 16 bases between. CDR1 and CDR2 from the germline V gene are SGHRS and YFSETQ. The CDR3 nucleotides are TGCGCCAGCAGCTTGGGTCAGCCCGGACGGGGCGAGCAGTACTTC. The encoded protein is CASSLGQPGRGEQYF.